The T cell receptor (beta chain) described here comes from a study of regulatory T cells in long-lasting Graves disease. Study as a whole: Over 5 years of antithyroid drugs with positive TSH receptor antibodies was taken to mean persistent Graves' disease.

Time point of the sample: persistent/refractory GD, antithyroid drugs over 5 years with positive TRAb. RNA from PBMCs was the source of the TCR library. EDTA tubes held approximately 9 milliliters of peripheral blood from each patient. This clonotype was observed many times. What it binds is not known. Building of the TCR beta libraries involved iRepertoire HTBI primers and Arm-PCR of CDR3 regions. TCRdb processed the multiplex PCR reads anew with MiXCR; each CDR3 protein has one entry. In the table there are under 500,000 distinct CDR3 sequences, around 20% of which are singletons. Study findings and constraints: The number of shared public clonotypes was higher in persistent patients (roughly 3,000) than new patients (966). Persistent disease samples used TRBV28, TRBJ1-2 and TRBJ2-5 preferentially.

V trimming: 1 base; J trimming: 5 bases; junction bases outside the gene matches: 16. The CDR3 consists of 18 residues. Germline V gene data show CDR1 as SGHAT and CDR2 as FQDESV (reference sequence). Sequences were derived from peripheral blood mononuclear cells (PBMCs), sampled when the disease was refractory, from a patient treated with antithyroid drugs. The receptor comes from a female donor with Graves disease. The rearrangement uses TRBV11-1 and TRBJ2-5; 7 bases are a match to TRBD1. The CDR3 loop is CASSLGARDSLWEETQYF. CDR3 DNA sequence: TGTGCCAGCAGCTTAGGGGCGAGGGACAGCCTTTGGGAGGAGACCCAGTACTTC.